Detailed here is one T cell receptor (beta chain). This record belongs to a study of T cell changes during pregnancy in multiple sclerosis. Libraries were prepared by immunoSEQ multiplex PCR; TCRdb keeps only in-frame clonotypes and omits some of them. The data hold 15,000 to 25,000 clones, with 88% observed a single time. This CDR3 is built from 14 residues. V shed 0 bases and J shed 8 bases, with 12 bases lying between them. Germline V gene lookup returns CDR1 SGDLS and CDR2 YYNGEE. This receptor was identified in a female donor in good health, enrolled as a control in a pregnancy study. The sequences come from CD8+ T cells from peripheral blood mononuclear cells, collected in the third trimester of pregnancy. The chain uses TRBV9 and TRBJ2-1, with D tentatively TRBD2 (6 bases). CDR3 nucleotides: TGTGCCAGCAGCGTAGTTCCTAGCGAGGATGAGCAGTTCTTC. Its protein is CASSVVPSEDEQFF.